This T cell receptor beta chain was documented in a study of shared clonotypes between healthy human individuals. Study-level background: Donor composition was two women and a few men, aged 18 to 49. Overall study findings and caveats: Among several donors, approximately 4.6% of naive CD4 clonotypes were found in common. Investigators collected only blood, and repertoires in tissues likely differ.

This clone was detected only once. Its antigen is as yet unknown. The germline V gene encodes CDR1 MDHEN and CDR2 SYDVKM. The CDR3 sequence is 15 residues long. V trimming: 2 bases; J trimming: 5 bases; junction bases outside the gene matches: 3. In the authors' workflow: ImmunoSEQ only sent back junction sequences with no quality scores, so filtering was done differently. TCRdb's copy holds only in-frame clones and misses some; the assay was immunoSEQ multiplex PCR. The V and J calls and the clone size are those of that table, but D and trimming were determined from the DNA. The data contain about 110,000 clones, around 68% of them singletons.

This rearrangement joins TRBV28 to TRBJ2-2, with 9 bases fitting TRBD1. The material sequenced was memory CD8+ T cells sorted from blood. The subset here: CD45RO+ cells pooled with CCR7-negative TemRA cells. The clonotype originates from a woman in her twenties or thirties in good health. The CDR3 sequence: CASSLGQGWTGELFF. CDR3 nucleotides: TGTGCCAGCAGTTTAGGACAGGGGTGGACCGGGGAGCTGTTTTTT.